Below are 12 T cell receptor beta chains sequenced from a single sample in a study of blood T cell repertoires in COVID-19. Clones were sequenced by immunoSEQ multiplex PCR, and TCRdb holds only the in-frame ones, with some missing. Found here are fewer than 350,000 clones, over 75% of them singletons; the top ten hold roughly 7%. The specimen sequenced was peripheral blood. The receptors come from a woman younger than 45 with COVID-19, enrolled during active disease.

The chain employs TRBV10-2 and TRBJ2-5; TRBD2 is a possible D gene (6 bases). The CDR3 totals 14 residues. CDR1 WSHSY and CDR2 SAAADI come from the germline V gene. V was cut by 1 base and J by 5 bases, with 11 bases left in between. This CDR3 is CASSEWGVGETQYF. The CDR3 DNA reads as TGCGCCAGCAGTGAGTGGGGGGTTGGGGAGACCCAGTACTTC.

The CDR3 protein is CASRGPSTDTQYF. CDR3 bases: TGTGCCAGTCGAGGCCCTAGCACAGATACGCAGTATTTT. The gene calls are TRBV19 and TRBJ2-3; D call uncertain. The CDR3 runs 13 residues. The germline V and J ends were trimmed by 8 bases and 0 bases, with 9 bases remaining between them. CDR1 and CDR2 from the germline V gene are LNHDA and SQIVND (reference sequence).

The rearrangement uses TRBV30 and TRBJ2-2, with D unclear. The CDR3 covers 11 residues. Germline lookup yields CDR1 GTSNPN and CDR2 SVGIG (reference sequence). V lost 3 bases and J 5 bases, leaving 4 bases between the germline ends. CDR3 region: CAWSATGELFF. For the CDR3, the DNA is TGTGCCTGGAGCGCGACCGGGGAGCTGTTTTTT.

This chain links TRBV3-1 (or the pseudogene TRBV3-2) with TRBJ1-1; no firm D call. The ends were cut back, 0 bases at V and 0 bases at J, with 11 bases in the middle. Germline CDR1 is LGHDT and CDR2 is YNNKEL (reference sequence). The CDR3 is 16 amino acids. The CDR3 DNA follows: TGTGCCAGCAGCCAAGACGGGGTCCCTTTGAACACTGAAGCTTTCTTT. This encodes CASSQDGVPLNTEAFF.

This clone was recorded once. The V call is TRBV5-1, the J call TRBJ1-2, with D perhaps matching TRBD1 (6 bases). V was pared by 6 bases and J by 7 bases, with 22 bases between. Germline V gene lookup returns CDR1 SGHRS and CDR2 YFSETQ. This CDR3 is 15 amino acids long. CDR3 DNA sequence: TGCGCCAGCACCCTTAAACAGGGAAGGGAAAGTGGCTACACCTTC. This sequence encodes CASTLKQGRESGYTF.

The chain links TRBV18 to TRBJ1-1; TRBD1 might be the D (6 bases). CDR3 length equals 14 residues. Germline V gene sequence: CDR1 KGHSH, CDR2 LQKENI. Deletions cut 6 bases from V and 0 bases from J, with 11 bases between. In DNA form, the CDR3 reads TGTGCCAGCTCGCCAGGGGCAGTGAACACTGAAGCTTTCTTT. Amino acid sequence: CASSPGAVNTEAFF.

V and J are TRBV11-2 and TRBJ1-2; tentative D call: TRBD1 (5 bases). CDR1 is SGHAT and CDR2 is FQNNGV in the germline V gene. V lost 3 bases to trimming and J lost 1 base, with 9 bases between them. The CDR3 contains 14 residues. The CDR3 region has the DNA TGTGCCAGCAGCTTGGGGCCGTTTAACTATGGCTACACCTTC. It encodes CASSLGPFNYGYTF.

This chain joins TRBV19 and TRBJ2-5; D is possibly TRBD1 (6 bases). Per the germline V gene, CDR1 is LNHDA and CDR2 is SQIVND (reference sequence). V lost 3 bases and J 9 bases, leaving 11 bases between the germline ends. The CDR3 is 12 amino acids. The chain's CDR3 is CASSMGAGSQYF. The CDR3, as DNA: TGTGCCAGTAGTATGGGGGCCGGATCCCAGTACTTC.

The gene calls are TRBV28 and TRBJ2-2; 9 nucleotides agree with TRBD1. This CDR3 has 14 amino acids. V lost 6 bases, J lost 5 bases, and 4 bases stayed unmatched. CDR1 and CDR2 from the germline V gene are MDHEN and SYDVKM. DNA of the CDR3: TGTGCCAGCAGCCGGGACAGGGAAACCGGGGAGCTGTTTTTT. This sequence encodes CASSRDRETGELFF.

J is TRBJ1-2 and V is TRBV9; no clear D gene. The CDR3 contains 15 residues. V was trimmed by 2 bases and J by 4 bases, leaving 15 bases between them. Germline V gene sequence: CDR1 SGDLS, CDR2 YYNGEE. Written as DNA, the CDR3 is TGTGCCAGCAGCGTTGGAGGGTTCCCTGGCTATGGCTACACCTTC. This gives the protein CASSVGGFPGYGYTF.

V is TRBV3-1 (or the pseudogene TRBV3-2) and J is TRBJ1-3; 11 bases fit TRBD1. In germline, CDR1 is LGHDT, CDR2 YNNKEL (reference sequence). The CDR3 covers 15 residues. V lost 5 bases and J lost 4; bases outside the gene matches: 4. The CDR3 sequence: CASSWTGGSGNTIYF. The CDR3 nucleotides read TGTGCCAGCAGCTGGACAGGGGGCTCAGGAAACACCATATATTTT.

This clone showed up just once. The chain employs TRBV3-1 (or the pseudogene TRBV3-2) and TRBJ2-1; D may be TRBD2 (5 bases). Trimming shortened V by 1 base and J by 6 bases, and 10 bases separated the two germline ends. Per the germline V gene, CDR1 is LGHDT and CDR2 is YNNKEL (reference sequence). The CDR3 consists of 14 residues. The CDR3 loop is CASSQASRGNEQFF. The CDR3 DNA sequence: TGTGCCAGCAGCCAAGCCTCTCGGGGCAATGAGCAGTTCTTC.